Listed below are T cell receptor beta chains from one sample, sequenced in a study of cytomegalovirus exposure and HLA in healthy donors. Data came from immunoSEQ multiplex PCR; TCRdb stores just in-frame clones and leaves some out. The repertoire holds under 200,000 clones, with about three quarters as singletons. Specimen: PBMCs. Receptors originate from a female donor in good health and CMV-seronegative. Each CDR3 is given with its conserved first and last residue. Each record gives: J gene, D gene, V gene, CDR3 protein. The D gene is left open where the match is weak.

TRBJ1-1	NA	TRBV30	CAWADQGKAEAFF
TRBJ2-7	TRBD2	TRBV27	CASSSKLRAGVFYEQYF
TRBJ2-3	NA	TRBV19	CASSIGGASADTQYF
TRBJ2-1	TRBD2	TRBV29-1	CSVDRGGKTGRAFLNEQFF
TRBJ2-1	TRBD1	TRBV5-1	CASSDGQGTYNEQFF
TRBJ2-5	TRBD2	TRBV5-1	CASSRTSGSGETQYF
TRBJ1-5	TRBD1	TRBV7-2	CASTGQEGQPQHF
TRBJ1-4	NA	TRBV21-1	CASSKAAGTATNEKLFF
TRBJ2-5	NA	TRBV14	CASSQERGLARQETQYF
TRBJ2-4	TRBD2	TRBV6-6	CASSSRGGAKNIQYF
TRBJ2-7	TRBD1	TRBV9	CASSVGGTGNYEQYF
TRBJ1-5	NA	TRBV2	CASSYRGGVGQPQHF
TRBJ2-7	TRBD2	TRBV6-1	CASRGLAGTSYEQYF
TRBJ2-1	TRBD2	TRBV6-4	CASSRSSGGPNEQFF
TRBJ2-1	NA	TRBV4-3	CASSQVVGSGTYNEQFF
TRBJ2-7	TRBD1	TRBV19	CASRAGTGTGYEQYF
NA	NA	TRBV7-9	CASSSRGSQGEQYF
TRBJ1-3	NA	TRBV7-2	CASSLWGGSGNTIYF
TRBJ2-4	TRBD1	TRBV7-2	CACNDPGQTNIQYF
TRBJ2-7	NA	TRBV6-1	CASRSGTSTYEQYF
TRBJ2-2	TRBD2	TRBV5-6	CASSKRTSGGGTGELFF
TRBJ1-4	TRBD1	TRBV4-3	CASSQGTGQANEKLFF
TRBJ2-3	TRBD2	TRBV9	CASSGRTSGRVGQYF
TRBJ1-1	NA	TRBV28	CASSQNTEAFF
TRBJ2-5	NA	TRBV11-3	CASSSQTGMAQYF
TRBJ1-5	TRBD1	TRBV2	CASSEVTGGGQPQHF
TRBJ2-1	TRBD2	TRBV13	CASSSGGRANEQFF
TRBJ1-2	NA	TRBV6-6	CASSPQENYGYTF
TRBJ2-7	NA	TRBV28	CASKRLLSSYEQYF
TRBJ2-5	NA	TRBV5-1	CASSLTPFTGTETQYF
TRBJ2-6	TRBD1	TRBV19	CASSARDRGNTGANVLTF
TRBJ2-1	NA	TRBV5-1	CASTWTELYNEQFF
TRBJ1-1	NA	TRBV4-1	CASHYTTGNTEAFF
TRBJ2-3	TRBD1	TRBV19	CASSPGQTDTQYF
TRBJ2-7	TRBD2	TRBV30	CAWRGLAGLQGEQYF
TRBJ2-7	TRBD1	TRBV28	CATEGQGLSYEQYF
TRBJ1-6	TRBD1	TRBV28	CASSLNRGYNSPLHF
TRBJ1-2	NA	TRBV27	CASSLGRNYGYTF
TRBJ2-7	NA	TRBV11-1	CASSYRDSEQYF
TRBJ2-5	NA	TRBV29-1	CSVGPQETQYF
TRBJ2-7	TRBD1	TRBV27	CASSSVQGASEQYF
TRBJ2-7	TRBD2	TRBV4-2	CASSQDAPAGTSYEQYF
TRBJ1-2	TRBD1	TRBV4-1	CASSTVGQGRAGYTF
TRBJ2-7	TRBD2	TRBV12-5	CASAPGGSRGYEQYF
TRBJ2-6	NA	TRBV7-2	CASSSRGISGANGLTF
TRBJ1-5	TRBD1	TRBV4-2	CASSSDRGNQPQHF
TRBJ2-2	TRBD1	TRBV9	CASSPPGTGVTGELFF
TRBJ2-7	TRBD2	TRBV7-2	CASSLRREQYYEQYF
TRBJ1-4	NA	TRBV7-9	CASSLATGLREKLFF
TRBJ2-7	NA	TRBV7-9	CASSLDKTRRGYEQYF
TRBJ1-2	TRBD1	TRBV9	CASSAGGANYGYTF
TRBJ2-7	NA	TRBV4-3	CASSQDVDAVLSYEQYF
TRBJ2-7	NA	TRBV10-3	CAISESRGSYEQYF
TRBJ1-5	TRBD1	TRBV5-4	CASSKQGAGQPQHF
TRBJ2-7	NA	TRBV27	CASSSFSGSYEQYF
TRBJ1-6	NA	TRBV18	CASSPGGDYNSPLHF